These 32 T cell receptor beta chains came from one sample sequenced in a study of T cells in Graves' hyperthyroidism and ophthalmopathy. Template material for amplifying TCR beta CDR3 regions consisted of RNA transcripts. The HTBI primer set was used in a first-round RT-PCR of the TCR CDR3. TCRdb called the multiplex PCR reads again in MiXCR, with one record for every CDR3 protein. Seen here are fewer than 350,000 distinct CDR3 sequences, about 21% observed once, and the top ten hold roughly 52%. The specimen sequenced was blood. Source of these receptors: a woman aged 45 to 65 with Graves' hyperthyroidism.

A note on this clonotype: At one end, the junction sequence differs from germline, possibly due to a read error. The V call is TRBV2, the J call TRBJ2-7, with a possible D match to TRBD1 (6 bases). Germline V gene data show CDR1 as SNHLY and CDR2 as FYNNEI. The CDR3 has 15 amino acids. The CDR3: CASSQFDRTSYGQYF. The CDR3, as DNA: TGTGCCAGCAGCCAATTCGACAGGACCAGCTACGGGCAGTACTTC.

This clonotype was detected ten times or more. The CDR3 bases are TGTGCCAGCAGTGCCCTTGGGACTACGGCAGATACGCAGTATTTT. Amino acids: CASSALGTTADTQYF. This chain connects TRBV28 to TRBJ2-3, with TRBD2 identical over 7 bases. With 5 bases clipped from V and 4 bases from J, the junction kept 9 bases outside the gene matches. The CDR3 covers 15 residues. CDR1 is MDHEN, CDR2 SYDVKM, per germline.

The chain is built from TRBV9 and TRBJ1-2; no definite D call. Germline V gene data show CDR1 as SGDLS and CDR2 as YYNGEE. V shed 4 bases and J shed 7 bases, with 2 bases lying between them. CDR3 length: 9 residues. CDR3 sequence reads: CASSFGYTF. CDR3 bases: TGTGCCAGCAGCTTTGGCTACACCTTC.

This clonotype was observed a few times. V usage is TRBV6-1 and J usage is TRBJ2-7, with TRBD2 matching 10 bases. Per the germline V gene, CDR1 is MNHNS and CDR2 is SASEGT. This CDR3 has 15 amino acids. V dropped 5 bases and J dropped 0; count of bases not matched to a gene: 4. The CDR3 sequence is CASSQGLAVSYEQYF. The CDR3 nucleotides read TGTGCCAGCAGTCAAGGACTAGCGGTCTCCTACGAGCAGTACTTC.

In this sample, this clonotype turned up many times. The chain carries TRBV20-1 and TRBJ2-7; 7 bases agree with TRBD2. The length of the CDR3 is 14 residues. V lost 2 bases to trimming and J lost 3 bases; unmatched junction nucleotides: 7. CDR1 and CDR2 (germline): DFQATT, SNEGSKA (reference sequence). The CDR3 DNA reads TGCAGTGCTAGACTCCGGACTAGTGTCTACGAGCAGTACTTC. It is translated as CSARLRTSVYEQYF.

This clonotype turned up a few times. V and J are TRBV20-1 and TRBJ1-4; weak D call: TRBD1 (6 bases). CDR3 length: 18 amino acids. CDR1 and CDR2 from the germline V gene are DFQATT and SNEGSKA (reference sequence). Trimming shortened V by 0 bases and J by 2 bases, and 19 bases separated the two germline ends. The DNA for the CDR3 is TGCAGTGCTAGAGACGGCAGGGGACTCGAGTGGACTAATGAAAAACTGTTTTTT. This codes for CSARDGRGLEWTNEKLFF.

This clonotype occurred a few times. This chain links TRBV9 with TRBJ2-1, with 10 bases aligning to TRBD2. There are 16 residues in the CDR3. CDR1 is SGDLS, CDR2 YYNGEE, per germline. Germline trimming cut 3 bases from V and 4 bases from J; bases unmatched to any gene: 7. The chain's CDR3 is CASSASSGRRYNEQFF. CDR3 bases: TGTGCCAGCAGCGCTTCTAGCGGGAGAAGGTACAATGAGCAGTTCTTC.

Ten or more counts support this clonotype. The rearrangement joins TRBV27 to TRBJ2-3, with 7 nucleotides matching TRBD2. CDR1 and CDR2 (germline): MNHEY, SMNVEV (reference sequence). The CDR3 length is 17 residues. The junction had 10 bases not matched to a gene; V was cut back by 2 bases and J by 2 bases. The CDR3 spells CASSLIGTTTFTDTQYF. As DNA, the CDR3 is TGTGCCAGCAGTTTAATCGGGACTACTACCTTCACAGATACGCAGTATTTT.

The J gene is TRBJ2-1, the V gene TRBV19; no firm D call. Germline values: CDR1 LNHDA, CDR2 SQIVND (reference sequence). The CDR3 is made up of 13 amino acids. V was clipped by 1 base and J by 10 bases, with 11 bases between them. CDR3 loop: CASSIGRSEEQFF. CDR3 in DNA: TGTGCCAGTAGTATAGGTAGGAGTGAGGAGCAGTTCTTC.

Turning to this clonotype: A much more abundant neighbour one base away suggests this may be a read error. The genes are TRBV3-1 and TRBJ2-3; D is unclear. Trimming removed 0 bases at V and 1 base at J, with 5 bases between. Germline V gene sequence: CDR1 LGHDT, CDR2 YNNKEL (reference sequence). CDR3 size: 14 residues. CDR3 sequence reads: CASSQEPGTDTQYF. CDR3 coding DNA: TGTGCCAGCAGCCAAGAGCCGGGCACAGATACGCAGTATTTT.

This clonotype was seen repeatedly, ten times or more. The V gene is TRBV30, the J gene TRBJ2-2; D may be TRBD2 (5 bases). Germline assignment: CDR1 GTSNPN and CDR2 SVGIG (reference sequence). The CDR3 has 16 residues. V was pared by 5 bases and J by 0 bases, with 16 bases between. The CDR3 region has the DNA TGTGCCTGGCGGAGGTTAAACCGGGCGAACACCGGGGAGCTGTTTTTT. Its protein product is CAWRRLNRANTGELFF.

This clonotype was picked up many times. The junction departs from germline at one end; a sequencing error may be responsible. The V gene is TRBV20-1, the J gene TRBJ1-3, with D possibly TRBD1 on 6 matching bases. The CDR3 is made up of 13 amino acids. CDR1 DFQATT and CDR2 SNEGSKA come from the germline V gene (reference sequence). CDR3 bases: TGCAGTGCCGCGGACAGCTCTGGGAACACCATATATTTT. This sequence encodes CSAADSSGNTIYF.

This clonotype has a handful of counts. This chain joins TRBV9 and TRBJ1-6; perhaps TRBD1 as D (5 bases). The germline V and J ends were trimmed by 6 bases and 8 bases, with 12 bases remaining between them. The CDR3 totals 13 residues. CDR1 SGDLS and CDR2 YYNGEE come from the germline V gene. The CDR3 nucleotides read TGTGCCAGCACCTTCGGGGGTGATTCACCCCTCCACTTT. As protein: CASTFGGDSPLHF.

The CDR3 loop reads CASSFRTAYYNSPLHF. Written as DNA, the CDR3 is TGTGCCAGCAGCTTTAGGACAGCCTATTATAATTCACCCCTCCACTTT. This chain connects TRBV5-6 to TRBJ1-6; TRBD1 might be the D (6 bases). Trimming stripped 2 bases from V and 4 bases from J, with 13 bases between. This CDR3 contains 16 residues. From germline, CDR1 is SGHDT and CDR2 YYEEEE.

This clonotype was seen a handful of times. V gene TRBV20-1 combines with J gene TRBJ2-7; the D is unclear. The CDR3 is 15 amino acids. Germline CDR1 is DFQATT and CDR2 is SNEGSKA (reference sequence). With 0 bases removed from V and 2 bases from J, the gap between germline ends came to 14 bases. CDR3 protein: CSARENSGHPYEQYF. The CDR3 DNA reads TGCAGTGCTAGAGAAAACAGTGGGCATCCCTACGAGCAGTACTTC.

At least ten counts were recorded for this clonotype. V and J are TRBV24-1 and TRBJ1-1; maybe TRBD1 (6 bases). The V end lost 0 bases, the J end lost 10 bases, and 14 bases lay between the germline ends. Germline assignment: CDR1 KGHDR and CDR2 SFDVKD. The CDR3 is 14 residues long. Written as DNA, the CDR3 is TGTGCCACCAGTGATTTGAGACAGGACGAAGGAGCTTTCTTT. This codes for CATSDLRQDEGAFF.

This clonotype was counted only a few times. The chain uses TRBV20-1 and TRBJ2-6, with D possibly TRBD2 on 6 matching bases. Germline V gene data show CDR1 as DFQATT and CDR2 as SNEGSKA (reference sequence). CDR3 length equals 16 residues. V lost 3 bases and J 4 bases, leaving 16 bases between the germline ends. CDR3 nucleotide sequence: TGCAGTGCTAGTCCCGGGGGAGCGCGGGGGGCCAACGTCCTGACTTTC. This codes for CSASPGGARGANVLTF.

This clonotype was seen a handful of times. V usage is TRBV12-3 or TRBV12-4 and J usage is TRBJ2-2, with TRBD1 matching 8 bases. The CDR3 is 15 residues long. With 6 bases clipped from V and 2 bases from J, the junction kept 5 bases outside the gene matches. The CDR3 region is CASRPDRGNTGELFF. The CDR3 nucleotides read TGTGCCAGCAGGCCAGACAGGGGAAACACCGGGGAGCTGTTTTTT.

For this clonotype: One end of the junction varies from germline; a read error may be responsible. The V call is TRBV2, the J call TRBJ1-2; 7 positions match TRBD1. The CDR3 extends over 13 amino acids. Germline V lookup: CDR1 SNHLY, CDR2 FYNNEI. The CDR3 sequence: CASRRTGVYDYTF. Here the CDR3 DNA reads TGTGCCAGCAGGAGGACAGGCGTCTATGACTACACCTTC.

In its sample, this clonotype was seen a few times. The V and J genes are TRBV29-1 and TRBJ2-2; 8 bases agree with TRBD1. V lost 5 bases and J lost 4; bases outside the gene matches: 6. CDR1 is SQVTM and CDR2 is ANQGSEA in the germline V gene. The CDR3 is made up of 14 amino acids. The CDR3 sequence is CSVSRTGSTGELFF. CDR3 coding DNA: TGCAGCGTTTCCCGGACAGGGAGCACCGGGGAGCTGTTTTTT.

This clonotype has ten or more counts. The chain links TRBV2 to TRBJ2-7, with D perhaps TRBD1 (6 bases). This CDR3 contains 12 residues. Between the trimmed V and J ends, which lost 3 bases and 9 bases, there was a span of 12 bases. CDR1 and CDR2 (germline): SNHLY, FYNNEI. The CDR3 sequence: CASSEATGRQYF. CDR3 in DNA: TGTGCCAGCAGTGAGGCGACAGGCCGGCAGTACTTC.

This clonotype was detected ten times or more. The chain employs TRBV11-3 and TRBJ2-7, with TRBD1 as a possible D gene (7 bases). Trimming took 5 bases from V and 3 from J, leaving 14 bases between them. From germline, CDR1 is SGHNT and CDR2 YENEEA. The CDR3 sequence is 14 residues long. CDR3 loop: CASSTAGGGYEQYF. CDR3 DNA sequence: TGTGCCAGCAGCACTGCAGGGGGAGGCTACGAGCAGTACTTC.

The chain has TRBV5-4 and TRBJ1-1; weak D call: TRBD1 (6 bases). Trimming took 5 bases from V and 6 from J, leaving 14 bases between them. The CDR3 extends over 13 amino acids. Germline CDR1 reads SGHNT; CDR2 reads YYREEE (reference sequence). This chain's CDR3 is CASREQTGSEAFF. The CDR3 DNA reads TGTGCCAGCAGGGAGCAGACAGGCTCTGAAGCTTTCTTT.

This chain's CDR3 is CAISDRGSSYEQYF. The CDR3 DNA reads TGTGCCATCAGTGATCGCGGGAGCTCCTACGAGCAGTACTTC. This rearrangement joins TRBV10-3 to TRBJ2-7, with 7 bases identical to TRBD2. The trim removed 3 bases at V and 0 bases at J, leaving 2 bases unmatched. This CDR3 region has 14 residues. Germline V gives CDR1 ENHRY, CDR2 SYGVKD.

This clonotype was counted only a few times. The chain carries TRBV6-2 or TRBV6-3 and TRBJ1-5; D is unresolved. V was trimmed by 4 bases and J by 0 bases, leaving 10 bases between them. Germline V gives CDR1 MNHEY, CDR2 SVGEGT. This CDR3 has 15 residues. The CDR3, as DNA: TGTGCCAGCAGTTTGAAGGGTTATAGCAATCAGCCCCAGCATTTT. It is translated as CASSLKGYSNQPQHF.

This clonotype was detected many times. The chain links TRBV10-3 to TRBJ2-7, with TRBD2 matching over 13 bases. Germline V lookup: CDR1 ENHRY, CDR2 SYGVKD. Losses at the gene ends were 6 bases for V and 6 bases for J; bases not matched to a gene: 8. This CDR3 has 15 residues. CDR3 DNA: TGTGCCATCAGATCGGGACTAGCGGGAATGAGCGAGCAGTACTTC. Encoded protein: CAIRSGLAGMSEQYF.

The chain links TRBV11-3 to TRBJ2-3; D is possibly TRBD2 (6 bases). This CDR3 has 15 residues. V lost 0 bases and J 2 bases, leaving 9 bases between the germline ends. In germline, CDR1 is SGHNT, CDR2 YENEEA. The CDR3 DNA sequence: TGTGCCAGCAGCTTAGACAGCGGGCCCACAGATACGCAGTATTTT. Translation gives CASSLDSGPTDTQYF.

The chain couples TRBV5-6 to TRBJ2-1; 15 nucleotides line up with TRBD2. V gave up 5 bases and J gave up 0 bases; unmatched junction bases: 6. Germline-derived CDR1 and CDR2 are SGHDT and YYEEEE. This CDR3 contains 18 residues. CDR3 sequence reads: CASSSRTSGGGSYNEQFF. The CDR3 DNA is TGTGCCAGCAGTTCTCGGACTAGCGGGGGGGGCTCCTACAATGAGCAGTTCTTC.

This chain links TRBV2 with TRBJ1-6; no clear D gene. The CDR3 sequence is 14 residues long. Germline assignment: CDR1 SNHLY and CDR2 FYNNEI. With 4 bases removed from V and 5 bases from J, the gap between germline ends came to 9 bases. CDR3 in amino acids: CASSGDWDNSPLHF. CDR3 DNA: TGTGCCAGCAGTGGCGACTGGGATAATTCACCCCTCCACTTT.

This sequence joins TRBV5-1 and TRBJ1-2; D not resolved. This CDR3 is built from 14 residues. CDR1 is SGHRS and CDR2 is YFSETQ in the germline V gene. V was shortened by 0 bases and J by 8 bases, with 14 bases between the two germline ends. The CDR3 spells CASSLDRAPYGYTF. In nucleotides, the CDR3 is TGCGCCAGCAGCTTGGATAGGGCCCCTTACGGCTACACCTTC.

This clonotype was seen ten or more times. CDR3 coding DNA: TGTGCCAGCAGGGCCAGGGGGTACACTGAAGCTTTCTTT. This translates into CASRARGYTEAFF. V and J are TRBV2 and TRBJ1-1; 7 nucleotides line up with TRBD1. In germline, CDR1 is SNHLY, CDR2 FYNNEI. The V segment lost 6 bases and the J segment 3 bases; nucleotides outside the gene matches: 4. This CDR3 contains 13 residues.

This clonotype was counted between two and nine times. The chain combines TRBV9 with TRBJ2-3, with 8 bases lining up with TRBD2. This CDR3 has 15 residues. V lost 2 bases and J lost 4; bases outside the gene matches: 6. Germline V gene sequence: CDR1 SGDLS, CDR2 YYNGEE. The CDR3 loop is CASSVSGGGPDTQYF. The CDR3 region has the DNA TGTGCCAGCAGCGTTTCCGGGGGGGGCCCAGATACGCAGTATTTT.